This TCR beta chain was obtained from a study of blood T cell repertoires in COVID-19. The wider study: T cells, B-cell-depleted T cells, or PBMCs supplied cDNA or gDNA.

Per the original methods: Nucleated cell counts were estimated from reference gene primer amplification. Using immunoSEQ multiplex PCR, the repertoire was profiled, and TCRdb retains in-frame clones only, with some absent. Clone size and the V and J calls come from that table; the DNA yielded D and trimming. The data hold under 65,000 clones, with 80% to 90% observed a single time. This CDR3 is built from 16 residues. Losses at the gene ends were 5 bases for V and 4 bases for J; bases not matched to a gene: 11. Germline lookup yields CDR1 KGHSH and CDR2 LQKENI. The TCR sequence derives from a man in his 60s with acute or convalescent COVID-19. The chain has TRBV18 and TRBJ1-1; 9 positions match TRBD1. Sequencing was performed on peripheral blood. For the CDR3, the DNA is TGTGCCAGCTCATCCCGGGACAGGGTTGTAGGCACTGAAGCTTTCTTT. Its protein is CASSSRDRVVGTEAFF.